Reported below is one TCR beta chain. Its antigen is currently not known. No much larger clone is present one base from it, and per-base qualities are unavailable. Per the germline V gene, MNHNS is the CDR1 and SASEGT is the CDR2. V was cut back by 4 bases and J by 0 bases, leaving a gap of 7 bases between them. Measured from the cysteine to the phenylalanine, the CDR3 is 13 residues long. This entry keeps only the CDR3 DNA: 39 bases, framed from base 1. This sample is drawn from a study of metastatic and nonmetastatic thyroid tumors (dated by TCRdb to the early 2020s). Some background on the complete study: For patients with malignant and with benign thyroid disease, the researchers compared repertoires between peripheral blood samples and tumor or nodule tissue samples.

Library preparation used PCR. This sample was sequenced with an Illumina HiSeq 4000. High-throughput sequencing was used to profile the CDR3 region of the TCR beta-chain in every patient. In the source study's methods: Drawing on CDR3 differences between clinicopathological groups, the researchers built a classifier meant to tell apart patients with distant-metastatic papillary thyroid cancer. The Shannon index was used to measure repertoire diversity, and the Morisita-Horn index was used to measure how similar tumor and blood repertoires were. TCRdb's own reprocessing of the public reads used fastp at Q25 and MiXCR and kept productive beta chains. The V and J calls, along with clone size, are taken from TCRdb and not from the paper's own processing. The sample table shows about 39,000 clones, and 15% to 20% are seen once. The ten biggest clones cover roughly an eighth of the sample. The full study reports these points: In both blood and tumor samples, TCR beta diversity was reported to be significantly higher in malignant tumors than in benign nodules.

No treatment had been received by any patient before thyroid surgery. Using T-cell receptor beta sequencing, the study looked back at clinical samples from patients collected from the early 2010s to the late 2010s. The sequence is built from TRBV6-1 and TRBJ2-7, with the D segment identity uncertain. Sequencing input: tumor tissue. The origin of this receptor is a female donor with papillary thyroid cancer or a benign thyroid nodule (not recorded which). Some clones in this sample may be carry-over from other donors' samples. The bases are TGTGCCAGCAGTGTTCTAAACTCCTACGAGCAGTACTTC. It is translated as CASSVLNSYEQYF.